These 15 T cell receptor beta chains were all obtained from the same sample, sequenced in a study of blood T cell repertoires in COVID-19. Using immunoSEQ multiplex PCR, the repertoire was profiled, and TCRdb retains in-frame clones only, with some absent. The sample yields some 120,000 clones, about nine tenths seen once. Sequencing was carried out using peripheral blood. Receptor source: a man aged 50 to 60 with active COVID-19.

The CDR3, as DNA: TGCGCCAGCAGCTTCGGCGGGGGGGCCTACGAGCAGTACTTC. Its translation is CASSFGGGAYEQYF. The V gene is TRBV5-1, the J gene TRBJ2-7; 9 bases are a match to TRBD2. V lost 2 bases and J lost 2; bases outside the gene matches: 2. CDR3 size: 14 residues. Germline assignment: CDR1 SGHRS and CDR2 YFSETQ.

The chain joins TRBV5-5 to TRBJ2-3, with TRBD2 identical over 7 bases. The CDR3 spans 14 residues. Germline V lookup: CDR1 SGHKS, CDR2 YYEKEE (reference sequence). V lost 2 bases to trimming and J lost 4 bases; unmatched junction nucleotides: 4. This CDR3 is CASSFQAGADTQYF. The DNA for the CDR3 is TGTGCCAGCAGCTTCCAGGCGGGGGCAGATACGCAGTATTTT.

CDR3 DNA sequence: TGTGCCAGCAGCCCTGGGACAGAACCCAACACCGGGGAGCTGTTTTTT. Translated, it gives CASSPGTEPNTGELFF. The chain employs TRBV7-7 and TRBJ2-2; 7 positions match TRBD1. This CDR3 is 16 amino acids long. Germline trimming cut 5 bases from V and 2 bases from J; bases unmatched to any gene: 8. Per germline, CDR1 SSHAT and CDR2 FNYEAQ (reference sequence).

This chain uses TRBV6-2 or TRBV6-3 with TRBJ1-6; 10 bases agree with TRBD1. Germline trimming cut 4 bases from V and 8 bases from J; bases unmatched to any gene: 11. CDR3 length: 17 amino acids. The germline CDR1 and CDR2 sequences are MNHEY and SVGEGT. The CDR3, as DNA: TGTGCCAGCAGTTCCATTAGCCAAGGGACAGGGGATTCACCCCTCCACTTT. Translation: CASSSISQGTGDSPLHF.

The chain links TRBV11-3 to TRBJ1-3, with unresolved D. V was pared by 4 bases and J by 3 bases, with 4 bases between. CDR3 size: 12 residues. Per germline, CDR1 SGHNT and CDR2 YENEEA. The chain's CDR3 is CASSSYGNTIYF. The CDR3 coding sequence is TGTGCCAGCAGCTCGTATGGAAACACCATATATTTT.

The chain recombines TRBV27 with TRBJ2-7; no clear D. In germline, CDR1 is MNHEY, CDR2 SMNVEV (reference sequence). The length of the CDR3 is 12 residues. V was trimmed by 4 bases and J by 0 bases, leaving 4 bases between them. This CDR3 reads CASSWHSYEQYV. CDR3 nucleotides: TGTGCCAGCAGTTGGCACTCCTACGAGCAGTACGTC.

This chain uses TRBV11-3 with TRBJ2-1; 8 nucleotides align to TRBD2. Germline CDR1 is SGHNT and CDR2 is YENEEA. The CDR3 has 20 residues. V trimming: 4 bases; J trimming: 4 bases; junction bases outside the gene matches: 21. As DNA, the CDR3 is TGTGCCAGCAGCTCAATACTAACCCCTGAGCGGGAGCCCACTTACAATGAGCAGTTCTTC. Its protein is CASSSILTPEREPTYNEQFF.

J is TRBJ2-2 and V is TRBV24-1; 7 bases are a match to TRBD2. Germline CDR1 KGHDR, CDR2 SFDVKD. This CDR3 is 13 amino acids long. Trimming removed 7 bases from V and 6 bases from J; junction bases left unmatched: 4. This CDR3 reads CATSARGAGELFF. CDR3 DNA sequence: TGTGCCACCAGCGCTCGGGGGGCCGGGGAGCTGTTTTTT.

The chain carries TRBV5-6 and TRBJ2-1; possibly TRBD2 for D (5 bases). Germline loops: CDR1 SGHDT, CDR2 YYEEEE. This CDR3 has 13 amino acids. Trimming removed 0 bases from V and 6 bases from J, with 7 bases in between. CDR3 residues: CASSLVGINEQFF. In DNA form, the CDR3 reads TGTGCCAGCAGCTTGGTCGGGATCAATGAGCAGTTCTTC.

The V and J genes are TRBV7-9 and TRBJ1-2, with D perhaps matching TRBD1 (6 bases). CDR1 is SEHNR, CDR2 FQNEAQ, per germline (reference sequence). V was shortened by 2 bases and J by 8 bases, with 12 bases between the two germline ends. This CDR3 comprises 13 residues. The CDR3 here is CASSLNQGLGYTF. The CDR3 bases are TGTGCCAGCAGCTTAAATCAGGGGCTCGGCTACACCTTC. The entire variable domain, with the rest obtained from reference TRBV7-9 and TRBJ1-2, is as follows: DTGVSQNPRHKITKRGQNVTFRCDPISEHNRLYWYRQTLGQGPEFLTYFQNEAQLEKSRLLSDRFSAERPKGSFSTLEIQRTEQGDSAMYLCASSLNQGLGYTFGSGTRLTVV.

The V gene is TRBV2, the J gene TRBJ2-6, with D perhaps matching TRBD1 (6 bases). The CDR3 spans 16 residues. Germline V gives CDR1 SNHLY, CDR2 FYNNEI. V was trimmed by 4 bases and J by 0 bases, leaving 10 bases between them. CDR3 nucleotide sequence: TGTGCCAGCAGTGCGGACAGACTCTCTGGGGCCAACGTCCTGACTTTC. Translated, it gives CASSADRLSGANVLTF.

Written as DNA, the CDR3 is TGTGCCAGCAGCGAGAGATGGGCTAGCGGTTCGCAAGAGACCCAGTACTTC. As protein: CASSERWASGSQETQYF. The chain links TRBV2 to TRBJ2-5; 7 positions agree with TRBD2. The germline gives CDR1 SNHLY, CDR2 FYNNEI. Trimming removed 6 bases from V and 2 bases from J; junction bases left unmatched: 15. This CDR3 is built from 17 residues.

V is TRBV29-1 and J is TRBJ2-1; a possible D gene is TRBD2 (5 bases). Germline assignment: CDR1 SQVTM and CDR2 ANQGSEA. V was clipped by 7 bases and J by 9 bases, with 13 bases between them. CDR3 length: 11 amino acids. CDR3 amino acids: CSARGGREQFF. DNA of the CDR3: TGCAGCGCCAGAGGCGGGCGTGAGCAGTTCTTC.

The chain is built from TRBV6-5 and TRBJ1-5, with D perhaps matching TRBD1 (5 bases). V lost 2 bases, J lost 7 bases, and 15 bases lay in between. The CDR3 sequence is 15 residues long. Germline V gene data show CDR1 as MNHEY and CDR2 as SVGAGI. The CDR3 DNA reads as TGTGCCAGCAGTTACACGCGGGACGTTCGGCAGCCCCAGCATTTT. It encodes CASSYTRDVRQPQHF.

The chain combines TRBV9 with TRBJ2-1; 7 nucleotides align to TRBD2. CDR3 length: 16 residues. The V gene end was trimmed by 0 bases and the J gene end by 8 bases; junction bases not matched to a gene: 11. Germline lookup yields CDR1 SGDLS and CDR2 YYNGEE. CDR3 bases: TGTGCCAGCAGCGTAGCTGGCGGGAGTAGAGAGGATGAGCAGTTCTTC. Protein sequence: CASSVAGGSREDEQFF.